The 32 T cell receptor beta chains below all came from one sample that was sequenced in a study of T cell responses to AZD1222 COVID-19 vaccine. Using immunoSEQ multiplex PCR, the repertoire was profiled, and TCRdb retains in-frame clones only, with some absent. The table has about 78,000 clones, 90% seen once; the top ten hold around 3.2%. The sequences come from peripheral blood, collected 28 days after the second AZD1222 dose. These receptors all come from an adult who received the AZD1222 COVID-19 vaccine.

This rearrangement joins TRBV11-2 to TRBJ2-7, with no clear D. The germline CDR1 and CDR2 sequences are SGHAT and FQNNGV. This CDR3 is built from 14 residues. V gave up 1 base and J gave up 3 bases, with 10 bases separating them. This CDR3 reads CASSLGVPDYEQYF. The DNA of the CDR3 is TGTGCCAGCAGCTTAGGGGTACCCGACTACGAGCAGTACTTC.

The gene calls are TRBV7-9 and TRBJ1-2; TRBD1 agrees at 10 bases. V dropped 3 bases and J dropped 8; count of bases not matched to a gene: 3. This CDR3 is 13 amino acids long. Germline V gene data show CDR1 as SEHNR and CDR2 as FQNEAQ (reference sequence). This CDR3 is CASSFGTGAGYTF. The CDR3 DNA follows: TGTGCCAGCAGCTTCGGGACAGGGGCCGGCTACACCTTC. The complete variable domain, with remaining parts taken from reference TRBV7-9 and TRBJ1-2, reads DTGVSQNPRHKITKRGQNVTFRCDPISEHNRLYWYRQTLGQGPEFLTYFQNEAQLEKSRLLSDRFSAERPKGSFSTLEIQRTEQGDSAMYLCASSFGTGAGYTFGSGTRLTVV.

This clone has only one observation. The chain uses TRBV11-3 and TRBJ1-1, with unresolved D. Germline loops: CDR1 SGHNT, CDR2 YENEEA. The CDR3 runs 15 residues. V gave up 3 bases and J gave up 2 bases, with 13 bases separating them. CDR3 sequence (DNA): TGTGCCAGCAGCTTCGAATCGGACGGAAACACTGAAGCTTTCTTT. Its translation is CASSFESDGNTEAFF.

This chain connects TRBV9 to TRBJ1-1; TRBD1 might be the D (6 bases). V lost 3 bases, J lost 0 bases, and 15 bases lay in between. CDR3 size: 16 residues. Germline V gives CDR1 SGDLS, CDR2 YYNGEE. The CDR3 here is CASSADTGHLNTEAFF. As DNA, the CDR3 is TGTGCCAGCAGCGCGGATACGGGACACCTGAACACTGAAGCTTTCTTT.

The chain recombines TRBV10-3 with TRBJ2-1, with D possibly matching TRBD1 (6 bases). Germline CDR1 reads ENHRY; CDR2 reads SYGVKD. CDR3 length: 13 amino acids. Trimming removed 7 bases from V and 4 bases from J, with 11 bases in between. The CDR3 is CAITLGQYNEQFF. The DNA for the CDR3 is TGTGCCATCACGCTAGGACAGTACAATGAGCAGTTCTTC.

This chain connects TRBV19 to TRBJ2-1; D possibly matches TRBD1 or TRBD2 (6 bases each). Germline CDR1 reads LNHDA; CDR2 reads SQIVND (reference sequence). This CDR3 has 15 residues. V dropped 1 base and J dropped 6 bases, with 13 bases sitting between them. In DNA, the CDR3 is TGTGCCAGTAGTATAGTCGGGGGCGCATCCAATGAGCAGTTCTTC. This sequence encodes CASSIVGGASNEQFF.

CDR3 region: CASSPGQTQGTLHF. In DNA, the CDR3 is TGTGCCAGCAGCCCGGGACAGACCCAGGGGACCCTCCACTTT. The chain links TRBV11-3 to TRBJ1-6; 7 bases map to TRBD1. Germline values: CDR1 SGHNT, CDR2 YENEEA. The CDR3 sequence is 14 residues long. V was clipped by 5 bases and J by 14 bases; unmatched bases: 12.

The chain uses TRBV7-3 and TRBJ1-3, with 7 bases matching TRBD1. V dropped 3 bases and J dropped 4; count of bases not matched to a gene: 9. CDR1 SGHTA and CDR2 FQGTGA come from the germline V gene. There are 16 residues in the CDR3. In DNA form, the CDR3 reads TGTGCCAGCAGCTTTAGGACAGGCCCGAAGGGAAACACCATATATTTT. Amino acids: CASSFRTGPKGNTIYF.

The CDR3 DNA reads as TGTGCCAGTAGCATGAGCTGGCTCGGGGGGGGCTATGGCTACACCTTC. It yields the protein CASSMSWLGGGYGYTF. J is TRBJ1-2 and V is TRBV19, with D possibly being TRBD1 (5 bases). The CDR3 contains 16 residues. The germline V gene has CDR1 LNHDA and CDR2 SQIVND (reference sequence). The ends were cut back, 6 bases at V and 4 bases at J, with 21 bases in the middle.

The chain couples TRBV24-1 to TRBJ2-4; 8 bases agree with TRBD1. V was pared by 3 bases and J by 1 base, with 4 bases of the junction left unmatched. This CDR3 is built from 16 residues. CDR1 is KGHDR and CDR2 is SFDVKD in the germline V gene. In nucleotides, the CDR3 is TGTGCCACCAGTGATCCAGGGGGCGCCGCCAAAAACATTCAGTACTTC. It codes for CATSDPGGAAKNIQYF.

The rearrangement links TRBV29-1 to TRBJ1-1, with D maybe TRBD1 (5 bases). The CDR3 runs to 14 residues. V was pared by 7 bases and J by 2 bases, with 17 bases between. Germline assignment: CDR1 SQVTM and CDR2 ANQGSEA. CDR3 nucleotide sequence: TGCAGCGCTCCTAGCCCCCAGGGTAACACTGAAGCTTTCTTT. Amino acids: CSAPSPQGNTEAFF.

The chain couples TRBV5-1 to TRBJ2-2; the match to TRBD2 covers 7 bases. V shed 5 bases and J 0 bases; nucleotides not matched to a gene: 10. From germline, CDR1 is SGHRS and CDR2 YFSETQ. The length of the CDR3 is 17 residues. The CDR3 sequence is CASRLGVAGSNTGELFF. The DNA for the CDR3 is TGCGCCAGCAGACTGGGGGTAGCGGGCTCGAACACCGGGGAGCTGTTTTTT.

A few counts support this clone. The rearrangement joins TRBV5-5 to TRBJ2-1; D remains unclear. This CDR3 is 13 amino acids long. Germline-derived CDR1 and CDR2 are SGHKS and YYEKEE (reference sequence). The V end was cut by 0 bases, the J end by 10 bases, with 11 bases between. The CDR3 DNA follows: TGTGCCAGCAGCTTGGATCCCCTCAGCGAGCAGTTCTTC. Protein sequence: CASSLDPLSEQFF.

This CDR3 reads CASSDGGTPREQFF. As DNA, the CDR3 is TGTGCCAGTAGTGACGGAGGGACCCCTCGTGAGCAGTTCTTC. The V and J genes are TRBV19 and TRBJ2-1; maybe TRBD2 (6 bases). The CDR3 consists of 14 residues. The germline V and J ends were trimmed by 5 bases and 9 bases, with 17 bases remaining between them. Germline-derived CDR1 and CDR2 are LNHDA and SQIVND (reference sequence).

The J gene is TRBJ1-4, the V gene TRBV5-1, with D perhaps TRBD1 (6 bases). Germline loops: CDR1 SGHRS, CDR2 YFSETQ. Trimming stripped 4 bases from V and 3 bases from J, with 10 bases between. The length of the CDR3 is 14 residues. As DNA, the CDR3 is TGCGCCAGCAGCCTGGGGGCTTCTAATGAAAAACTGTTTTTT. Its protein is CASSLGASNEKLFF.

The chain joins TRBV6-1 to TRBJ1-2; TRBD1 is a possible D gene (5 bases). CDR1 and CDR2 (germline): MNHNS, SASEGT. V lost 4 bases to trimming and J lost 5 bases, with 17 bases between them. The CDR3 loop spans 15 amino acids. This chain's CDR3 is CASSGAGLKQYGYTF. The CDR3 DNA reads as TGTGCCAGCAGTGGAGCAGGGCTGAAGCAATATGGCTACACCTTC.

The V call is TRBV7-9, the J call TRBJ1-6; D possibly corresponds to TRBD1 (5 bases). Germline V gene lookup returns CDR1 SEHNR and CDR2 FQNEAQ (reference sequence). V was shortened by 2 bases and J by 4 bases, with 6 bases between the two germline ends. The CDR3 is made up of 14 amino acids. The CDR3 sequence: CASSLTGYNSPLHF. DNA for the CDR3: TGTGCCAGCAGCTTAACAGGTTATAATTCACCCCTCCACTTT.

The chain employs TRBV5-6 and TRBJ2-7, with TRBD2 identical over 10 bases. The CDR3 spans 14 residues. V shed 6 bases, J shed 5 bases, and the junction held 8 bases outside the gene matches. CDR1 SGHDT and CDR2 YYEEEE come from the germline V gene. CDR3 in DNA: TGTGCCAGCACCTTACTAGCGGGACCACACGAGCAGTACTTC. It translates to CASTLLAGPHEQYF.

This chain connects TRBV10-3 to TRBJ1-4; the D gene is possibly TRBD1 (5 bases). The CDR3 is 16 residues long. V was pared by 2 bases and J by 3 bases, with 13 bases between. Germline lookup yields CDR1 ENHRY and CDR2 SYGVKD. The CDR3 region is CAISERGVAANEKLFF. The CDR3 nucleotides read TGTGCCATCAGTGAGCGGGGGGTTGCGGCTAATGAAAAACTGTTTTTT.

The CDR3 here is CASSLGTGQGLQPQHF. The CDR3 DNA reads TGTGCCAGCAGCTTGGGGACGGGACAGGGTCTTCAGCCCCAGCATTTT. The chain has TRBV5-6 and TRBJ1-5; 9 nucleotides align to TRBD1. Germline CDR1 reads SGHDT; CDR2 reads YYEEEE. V was pared by 0 bases and J by 6 bases, with 7 bases of the junction left unmatched. The CDR3 contains 16 residues.

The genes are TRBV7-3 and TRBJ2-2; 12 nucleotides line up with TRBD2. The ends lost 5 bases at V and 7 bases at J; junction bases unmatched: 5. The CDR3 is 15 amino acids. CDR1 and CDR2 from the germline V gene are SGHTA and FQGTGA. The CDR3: CASSPTSGGIGELFF. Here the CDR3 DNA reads TGTGCCAGCAGCCCCACTAGCGGGGGGATCGGGGAGCTGTTTTTT.

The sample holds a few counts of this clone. CDR3 region: CSVELQIYGYTF. The CDR3 DNA is TGCAGCGTTGAGTTGCAGATCTATGGCTACACCTTC. This chain links TRBV29-1 with TRBJ1-2, with D unresolved. V was cut by 3 bases and J by 4 bases, with 9 bases left in between. This CDR3 spans 12 amino acids. Germline V lookup: CDR1 SQVTM, CDR2 ANQGSEA.

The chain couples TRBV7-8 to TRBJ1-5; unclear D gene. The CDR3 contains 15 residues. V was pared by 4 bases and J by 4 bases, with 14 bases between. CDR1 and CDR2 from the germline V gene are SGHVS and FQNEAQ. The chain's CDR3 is CASSWTPGPNQPQHF. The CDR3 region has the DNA TGTGCCAGCAGCTGGACCCCCGGACCTAATCAGCCCCAGCATTTT.

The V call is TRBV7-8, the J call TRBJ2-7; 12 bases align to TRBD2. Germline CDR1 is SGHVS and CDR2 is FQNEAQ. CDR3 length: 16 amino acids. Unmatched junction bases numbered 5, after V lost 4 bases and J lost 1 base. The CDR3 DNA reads TGTGCCAGCAGCTGGGGACTAGCGGGCCCTTCCTACGAGCAGTACTTC. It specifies CASSWGLAGPSYEQYF.

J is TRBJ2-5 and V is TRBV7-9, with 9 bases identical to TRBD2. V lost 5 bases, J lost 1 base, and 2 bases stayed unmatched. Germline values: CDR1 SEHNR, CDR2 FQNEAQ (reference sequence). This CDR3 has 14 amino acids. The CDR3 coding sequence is TGTGCCAGCAGCAAGACTAGCGGCCAAGAGACCCAGTACTTC. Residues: CASSKTSGQETQYF.

CDR3 sequence reads: CAWSSQGYEKLFF. The CDR3 nucleotides are TGTGCCTGGAGTAGTCAGGGTTATGAAAAACTGTTTTTT. This chain links TRBV30 with TRBJ1-4, with TRBD1 as a possible D gene (5 bases). The CDR3 covers 13 residues. Germline CDR1 reads GTSNPN; CDR2 reads SVGIG (reference sequence). Trimming shortened V by 2 bases and J by 6 bases, and 10 bases separated the two germline ends.

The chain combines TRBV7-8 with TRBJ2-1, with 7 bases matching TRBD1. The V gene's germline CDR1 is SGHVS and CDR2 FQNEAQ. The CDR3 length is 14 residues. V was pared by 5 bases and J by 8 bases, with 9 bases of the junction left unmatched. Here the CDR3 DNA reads TGTGCCAGCAGCCTTATAGACAGGGCCCATGAGCAGTTCTTC. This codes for CASSLIDRAHEQFF.

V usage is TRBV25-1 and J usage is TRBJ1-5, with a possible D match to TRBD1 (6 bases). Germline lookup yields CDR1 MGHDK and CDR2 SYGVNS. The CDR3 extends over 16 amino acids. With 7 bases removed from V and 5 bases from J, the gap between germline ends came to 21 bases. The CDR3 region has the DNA TGTGCCAGCAATGTCAGGGGTCAGGGCAGGGATCAGCCCCAGCATTTT. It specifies CASNVRGQGRDQPQHF.

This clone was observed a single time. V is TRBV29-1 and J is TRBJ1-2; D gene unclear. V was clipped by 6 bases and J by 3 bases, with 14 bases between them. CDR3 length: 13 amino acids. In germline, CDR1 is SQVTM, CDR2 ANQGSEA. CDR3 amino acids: CSVTTDGDYGYTF. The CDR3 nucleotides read TGCAGCGTCACCACTGACGGGGACTATGGCTACACCTTC.

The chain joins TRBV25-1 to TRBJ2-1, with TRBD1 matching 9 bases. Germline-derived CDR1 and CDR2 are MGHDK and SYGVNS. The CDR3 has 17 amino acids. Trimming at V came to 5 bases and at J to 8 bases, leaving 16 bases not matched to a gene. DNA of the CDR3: TGTGCCAGCAGTCCCCTCCTTGGGGACAGGGTGGGGGATGAGCAGTTCTTC. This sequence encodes CASSPLLGDRVGDEQFF.

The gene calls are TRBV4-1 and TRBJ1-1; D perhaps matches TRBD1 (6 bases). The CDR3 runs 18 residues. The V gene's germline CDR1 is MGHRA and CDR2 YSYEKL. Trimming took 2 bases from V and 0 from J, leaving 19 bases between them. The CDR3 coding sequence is TGCGCCAGCAGCCAACCTGCCGGTCTCGGGGGCTTGAACACTGAAGCTTTCTTT. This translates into CASSQPAGLGGLNTEAFF.

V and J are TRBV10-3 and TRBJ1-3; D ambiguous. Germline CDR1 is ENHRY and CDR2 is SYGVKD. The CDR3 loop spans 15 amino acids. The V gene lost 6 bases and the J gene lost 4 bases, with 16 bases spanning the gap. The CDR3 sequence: CAIRPLQDTGNTIYF. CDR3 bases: TGTGCCATCAGGCCTTTACAAGATACGGGAAACACCATATATTTT.